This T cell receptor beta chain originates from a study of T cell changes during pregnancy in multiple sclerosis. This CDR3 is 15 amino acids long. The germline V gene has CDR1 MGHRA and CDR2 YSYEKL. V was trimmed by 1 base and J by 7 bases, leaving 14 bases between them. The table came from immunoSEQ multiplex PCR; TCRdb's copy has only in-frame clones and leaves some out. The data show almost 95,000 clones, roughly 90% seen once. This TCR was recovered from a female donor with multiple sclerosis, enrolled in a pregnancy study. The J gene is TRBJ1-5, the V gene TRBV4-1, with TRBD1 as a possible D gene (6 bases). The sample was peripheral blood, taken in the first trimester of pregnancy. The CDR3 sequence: CASSQGTDTGQPQHF. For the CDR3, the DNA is TGCGCCAGCAGCCAAGGGACAGACACAGGGCAGCCCCAGCATTTT.